This record covers a single T cell receptor beta chain. This specimen comes from a study of cytomegalovirus exposure and HLA in healthy donors. This CDR3 comprises 15 residues. V gave up 2 bases and J gave up 4 bases; unmatched junction bases: 4. Germline lookup yields CDR1 MRHNA and CDR2 SNTAGT. It was with 60 Vbeta and 13 Jbeta primers that the PCR ran. Measured with immunoSEQ multiplex PCR; TCRdb has only the in-frame clones, and not every one. Of almost 200,000 clones in the sample, around 80% were seen once. Sequencing input: PBMCs. The rearrangement links TRBV6-4 to TRBJ2-3; 9 bases line up with TRBD2. The TCR comes from a woman aged 25 to 45 in good health and CMV-seropositive. The CDR3 DNA sequence: TGTGCCAGCAGTGACGGCGGGGGGGCGGCAGATACGCAGTATTTT. This gives the protein CASSDGGGAADTQYF.